The 10 T cell receptor beta chains in this list originate from one sample, sequenced in a study of CDR3 diversity in severe acne. One entry per CDR3 protein, called by TCRdb with MiXCR from the PCR reads. The sample has roughly 81,000 distinct CDR3 sequences, about 50% seen once. The sample comprised blood. Source of these receptors: a male donor in good health, serving as a control.

This rearrangement joins TRBV10-3 to TRBJ1-3; D ambiguous. Germline lookup yields CDR1 ENHRY and CDR2 SYGVKD. V lost 11 bases, J lost 0 bases, and 17 bases lay in between. The CDR3 has 15 residues. The CDR3 nucleotides read TGTGCCGCGCGCGTAGACAACCTCTCTGGAAACACCATATATTTT. Amino acid sequence: CAARVDNLSGNTIYF.

This clonotype is categorized as medium-sized (0.01 to 0.1%). The V call is TRBV15, the J call TRBJ1-1, with D hard to call. Germline CDR1 is LNHNV and CDR2 is YYDKDF (reference sequence). The CDR3 spans 15 residues. Trimming cost V 1 base and J 4 bases, with 13 bases left between them. In DNA, the CDR3 is TGTGCCACCAGCAGAGTACCGATCTCCGGCACTGAAGCTTTCTTT. Protein sequence: CATSRVPISGTEAFF.

Many counts were recorded for this clonotype. The chain joins TRBV11-2 to TRBJ1-6, with 8 bases matching TRBD1. This CDR3 has 14 amino acids. V lost 3 bases to trimming and J lost 10 bases; unmatched junction nucleotides: 5. CDR1 and CDR2 (germline): SGHAT, FQNNGV. CDR3 nucleotides: TGTGCCAGCAGCTTTGGACAGGGAAACTCACCCCTCCACTTT. It yields the protein CASSFGQGNSPLHF. The full variable domain, its missing parts supplied by reference TRBV11-2 and TRBJ1-6, is EAGVAQSPRYKIIEKRQSVAFWCNPISGHATLYWYQQILGQGPKLLIQFQNNGVVDDSQLPKDRFSAERLKGVDSTLKIQPAKLEDSAVYLCASSFGQGNSPLHFGNGTRLTVT.

The count of this clonotype is one. For the CDR3, the DNA is TGTGCCAGTAGTATCCCCGGGACAGAATACGAGCAGTACTTC. Its protein product is CASSIPGTEYEQYF. The chain employs TRBV19 and TRBJ2-7; the match to TRBD1 covers 7 bases. The length of the CDR3 is 14 residues. V lost 3 bases to trimming and J lost 4 bases; unmatched junction nucleotides: 6. Germline V gene data show CDR1 as LNHDA and CDR2 as SQIVND (reference sequence).

CDR3 DNA: TGCAGCGTGTCCGGCGTCATGAACACTGAAGCTTTCTTT. Protein sequence: CSVSGVMNTEAFF. The chain has TRBV29-1 and TRBJ1-1; no clear D gene. The V end was cut by 6 bases, the J end by 0 bases, with 11 bases between. Germline values: CDR1 SQVTM, CDR2 ANQGSEA. The CDR3 sequence is 13 residues long. Combining the CDR3 with reference TRBV29-1 and TRBJ1-1 gives the whole variable domain SAVISQKPSRDICQRGTSLTIQCQVDSQVTMMFWYRQQPGQSLTLIATANQGSEATYESGFVIDKFPISRPNLTFSTLTVSNMSPEDSSIYLCSVSGVMNTEAFFGQGTRLTVV.

In DNA, the CDR3 is TGTGCCAGCAGCCACCCCACGACTAGCGGGGGGTCCTACGAGCAGTACTTC. Translation gives CASSHPTTSGGSYEQYF. The genes are TRBV7-9 and TRBJ2-7, with 13 nucleotides matching TRBD2. The CDR3 totals 17 residues. Germline trimming cut 5 bases from V and 1 base from J; bases unmatched to any gene: 8. Germline CDR1 is SEHNR and CDR2 is FQNEAQ (reference sequence).

J is TRBJ1-2 and V is TRBV7-6; 8 bases are a match to TRBD1. In germline, CDR1 is SGHVS, CDR2 FNYEAQ. J gave up 2 bases and V 4 bases, and 6 bases lay outside the gene matches. This CDR3 contains 15 residues. The chain's CDR3 is CASSSGQGANYGYTF. The CDR3 DNA follows: TGTGCCAGCAGCTCCGGACAGGGCGCCAACTATGGCTACACCTTC. Full variable domain (remainder filled in from reference TRBV7-6 and TRBJ1-2): GAGVSQSPRYKVTKRGQDVALRCDPISGHVSLYWYRQALGQGPEFLTYFNYEAQQDKSGLPNDRFSAERPEGSISTLTIQRTEQRDSAMYRCASSSGQGANYGYTFGSGTRLTVV.

At least ten counts were recorded for this clonotype. V gene TRBV24-1 combines with J gene TRBJ1-2; D remains unclear. Germline lookup yields CDR1 KGHDR and CDR2 SFDVKD. Trimming removed 5 bases at V and 6 bases at J, with 9 bases between. The CDR3 runs 12 residues. CDR3 loop: CATSASGHGYTF. The CDR3 DNA is TGTGCCACCAGTGCTTCAGGACATGGCTACACCTTC.

This sequence joins TRBV9 and TRBJ1-1; possibly TRBD1 for D (5 bases). In germline, CDR1 is SGDLS, CDR2 YYNGEE. The germline V and J ends were trimmed by 4 bases and 2 bases, with 15 bases remaining between them. CDR3 size: 15 residues. In DNA form, the CDR3 reads TGTGCCAGCAGCCGGGGCCTAGGGTTTAACACTGAAGCTTTCTTT. It yields the protein CASSRGLGFNTEAFF.

This clonotype appeared a few times. Being one base from a much bigger clone, this may be a read error. The genes are TRBV7-6 and TRBJ2-2; D possibly uses TRBD1 or TRBD2 (6 bases each). There are 17 residues in the CDR3. Trimming pared 1 base from V and 5 bases from J, leaving 17 bases between. Germline V gene sequence: CDR1 SGHVS, CDR2 FNYEAQ. As DNA, the CDR3 is TGTGCCAGCAGCTTAGGGGGGGCGGCAGGGGATACCGGGGAGCTGTTTTTT. Its protein product is CASSLGGAAGDTGELFF.